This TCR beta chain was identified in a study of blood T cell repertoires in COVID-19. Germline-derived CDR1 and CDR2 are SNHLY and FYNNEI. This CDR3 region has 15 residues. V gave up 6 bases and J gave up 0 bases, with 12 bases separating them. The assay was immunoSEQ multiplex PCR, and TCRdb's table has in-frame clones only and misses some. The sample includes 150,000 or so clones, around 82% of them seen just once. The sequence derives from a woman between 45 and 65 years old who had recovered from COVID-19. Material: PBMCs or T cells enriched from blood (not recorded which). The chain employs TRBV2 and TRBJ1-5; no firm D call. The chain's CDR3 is CASSEFLPSNQPQHF. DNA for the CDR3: TGTGCCAGCAGCGAGTTCTTACCTAGCAATCAGCCCCAGCATTTT.